The following is a T cell receptor beta chain sequence with its context. What it recognizes is unknown. The data belong to a study of shared clonotypes between healthy human individuals. Sequencing was performed with immunoSEQ multiplex PCR; in TCRdb, only in-frame clones are kept and a portion is missing. The table has hundreds of thousands of clones, around 96% seen once. Whole-study findings and limits: Having only a few donors restricted how much genetic and exposure-history diversity was captured. Shared across a handful of donors were 4% to 6% of the naive CD4 clonotypes.

V was clipped by 7 bases and J by 0 bases, with 10 bases between them. The CDR3 sequence is 14 residues long. Germline values: CDR1 SNHLY, CDR2 FYNNEI. CD8 cells classed as naive were CD45RO-negative and positively selected for CCR7, excluding terminally differentiated effector memory CD45RA+ cells. This clonotype originated in a woman aged 25 to 39 in good health. This chain links TRBV2 with TRBJ1-5, with D possibly matching TRBD1 (5 bases). Source material: naive CD8+ T cells sorted from blood. The CDR3 region is CASTETVSNQPQHF. CDR3 sequence (DNA): TGTGCCAGCACCGAGACAGTTAGCAATCAGCCCCAGCATTTT. The variable domain in full, with the rest retrieved from reference TRBV2 and TRBJ1-5, is EPEVTQTPSHQVTQMGQEVILRCVPISNHLYFYWYRQILGQKVEFLVSFYNNEISEKSEIFDDQFSVERPDGSNFTLKIRSTKLEDSAMYFCASTETVSNQPQHFGDGTRLSIL.